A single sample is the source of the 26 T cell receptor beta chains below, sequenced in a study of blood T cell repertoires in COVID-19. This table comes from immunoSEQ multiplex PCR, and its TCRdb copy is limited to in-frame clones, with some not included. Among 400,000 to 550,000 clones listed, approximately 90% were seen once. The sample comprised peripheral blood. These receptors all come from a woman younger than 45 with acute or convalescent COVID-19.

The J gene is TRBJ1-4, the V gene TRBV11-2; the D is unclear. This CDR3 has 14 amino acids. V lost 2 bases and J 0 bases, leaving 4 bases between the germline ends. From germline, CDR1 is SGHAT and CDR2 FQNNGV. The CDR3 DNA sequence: TGTGCCAGCAGCTTATCTGCAACTAATGAAAAACTGTTTTTT. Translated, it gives CASSLSATNEKLFF.

CDR3: CASRYLAGVGDTQYF. In DNA, the CDR3 is TGTGCCAGCAGATACCTGGCGGGGGTGGGAGATACGCAGTATTTT. V is TRBV6-5 and J is TRBJ2-3; 7 nucleotides agree with TRBD2. CDR3 length: 15 residues. With 6 bases clipped from V and 5 bases from J, the junction kept 11 bases outside the gene matches. Germline V CDR1 and CDR2: MNHEY, SVGAGI.

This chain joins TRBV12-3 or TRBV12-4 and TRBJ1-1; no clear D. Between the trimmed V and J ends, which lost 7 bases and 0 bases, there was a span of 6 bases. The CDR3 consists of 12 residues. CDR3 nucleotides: TGTGCCAGCATGCGGGTGAACACTGAAGCTTTCTTT. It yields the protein CASMRVNTEAFF.

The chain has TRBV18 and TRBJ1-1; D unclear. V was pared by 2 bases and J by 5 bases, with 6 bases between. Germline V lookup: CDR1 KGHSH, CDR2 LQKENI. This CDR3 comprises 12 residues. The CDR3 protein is CASSPYSTEAFF. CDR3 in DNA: TGTGCCAGCTCACCATACTCGACTGAAGCTTTCTTT.

This CDR3 reads CASSVGSGGGRGEQFF. In nucleotides, the CDR3 is TGTGCCAGCAGCGTAGGGAGCGGGGGAGGGAGGGGTGAGCAGTTCTTC. The chain joins TRBV9 to TRBJ2-1; 8 nucleotides match TRBD2. The CDR3 runs to 16 residues. Germline V CDR1 and CDR2: SGDLS, YYNGEE. After removal of 0 bases from V and 9 bases from J, the junction contained 11 bases not matched to a gene.

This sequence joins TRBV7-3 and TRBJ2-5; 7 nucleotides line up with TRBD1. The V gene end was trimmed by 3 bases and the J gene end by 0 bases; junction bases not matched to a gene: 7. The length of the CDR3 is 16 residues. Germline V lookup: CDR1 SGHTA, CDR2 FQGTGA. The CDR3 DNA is TGTGCCAGCAGCTTGACCGGACAGGAATACCAAGAGACCCAGTACTTC. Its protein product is CASSLTGQEYQETQYF. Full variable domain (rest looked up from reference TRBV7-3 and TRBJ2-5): GAGVSQTPSNKVTEKGKYVELRCDPISGHTALYWYRQSLGQGPEFLIYFQGTGAADDSGLPNDRFFAVRPEGSVSTLKIQRTERGDSAVYLCASSLTGQEYQETQYFGPGTRLLVL.

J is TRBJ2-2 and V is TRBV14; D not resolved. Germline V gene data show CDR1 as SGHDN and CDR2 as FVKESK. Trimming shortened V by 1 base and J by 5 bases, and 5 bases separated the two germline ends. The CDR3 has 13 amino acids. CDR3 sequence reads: CASSQGVTGELFF. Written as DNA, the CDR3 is TGTGCCAGCAGCCAAGGAGTTACCGGGGAGCTGTTTTTT.

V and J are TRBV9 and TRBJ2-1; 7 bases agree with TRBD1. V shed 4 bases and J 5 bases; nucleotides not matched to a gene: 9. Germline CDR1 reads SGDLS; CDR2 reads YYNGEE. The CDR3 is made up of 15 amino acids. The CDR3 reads CASSSSGTANNEQFF. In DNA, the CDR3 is TGTGCCAGCAGCTCCAGTGGGACAGCAAACAATGAGCAGTTCTTC.

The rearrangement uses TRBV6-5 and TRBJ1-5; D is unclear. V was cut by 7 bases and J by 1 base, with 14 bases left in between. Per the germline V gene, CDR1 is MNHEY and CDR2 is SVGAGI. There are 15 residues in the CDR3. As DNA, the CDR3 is TGTGCCAGCATACACCGTGACATAAGCAATCAGCCCCAGCATTTT. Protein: CASIHRDISNQPQHF.

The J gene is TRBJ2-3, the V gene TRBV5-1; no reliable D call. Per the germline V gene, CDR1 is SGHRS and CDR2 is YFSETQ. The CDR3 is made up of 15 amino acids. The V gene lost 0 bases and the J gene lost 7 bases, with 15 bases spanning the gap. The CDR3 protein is CASSLDRPGTNTQYF. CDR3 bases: TGCGCCAGCAGCTTGGACCGACCAGGCACCAATACGCAGTATTTT.

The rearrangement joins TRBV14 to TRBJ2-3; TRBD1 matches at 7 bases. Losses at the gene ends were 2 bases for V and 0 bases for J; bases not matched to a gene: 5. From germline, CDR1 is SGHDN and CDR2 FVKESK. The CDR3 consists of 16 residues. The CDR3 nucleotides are TGTGCCAGCAGCCAAATCAGGGGGTTGAGCACAGATACGCAGTATTTT. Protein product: CASSQIRGLSTDTQYF.

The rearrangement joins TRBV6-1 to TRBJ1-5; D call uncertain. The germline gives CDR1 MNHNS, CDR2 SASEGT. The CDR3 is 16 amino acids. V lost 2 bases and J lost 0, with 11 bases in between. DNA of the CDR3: TGTGCCAGCAGTGAATGGGTCCGGGATAGCAATCAGCCCCAGCATTTT. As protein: CASSEWVRDSNQPQHF.

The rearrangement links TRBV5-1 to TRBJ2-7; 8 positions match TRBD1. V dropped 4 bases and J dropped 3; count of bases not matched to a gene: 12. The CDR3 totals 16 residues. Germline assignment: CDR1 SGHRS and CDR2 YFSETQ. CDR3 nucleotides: TGCGCCAGCAGCCTCTCCCGGGACAGGAGACTCTACGAGCAGTACTTC. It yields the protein CASSLSRDRRLYEQYF.

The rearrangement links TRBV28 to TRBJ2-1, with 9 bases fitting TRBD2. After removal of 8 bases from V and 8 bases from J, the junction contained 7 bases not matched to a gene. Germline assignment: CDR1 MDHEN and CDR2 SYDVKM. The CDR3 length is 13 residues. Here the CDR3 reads CASGGGGAYEQFF. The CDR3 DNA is TGTGCCAGCGGAGGCGGGGGGGCCTATGAGCAGTTCTTC.

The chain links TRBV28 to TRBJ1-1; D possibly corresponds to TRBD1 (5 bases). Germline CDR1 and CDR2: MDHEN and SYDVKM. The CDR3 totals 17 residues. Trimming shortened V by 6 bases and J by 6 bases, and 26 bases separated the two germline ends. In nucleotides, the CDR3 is TGTGCCAGCAGCTTTTCCCCGGAGCAAGCCCTAGGGGCTGAAGCTTTCTTT. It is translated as CASSFSPEQALGAEAFF.

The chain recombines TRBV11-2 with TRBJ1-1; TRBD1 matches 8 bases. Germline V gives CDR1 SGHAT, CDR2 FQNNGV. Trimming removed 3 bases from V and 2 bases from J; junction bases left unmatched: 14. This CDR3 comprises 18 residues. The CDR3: CASSFQTGTGSQNTEAFF. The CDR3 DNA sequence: TGTGCCAGCAGCTTCCAAACGGGGACAGGCTCCCAAAACACTGAAGCTTTCTTT.

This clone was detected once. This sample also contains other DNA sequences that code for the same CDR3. The CDR3 region is CASSSGTGSYEQYF. In DNA, the CDR3 is TGCGCCAGCAGCAGCGGGACAGGTTCCTACGAGCAGTACTTC. The V and J genes are TRBV5-1 and TRBJ2-7, with D perhaps matching TRBD1 (8 bases). This CDR3 region has 14 residues. V lost 4 bases and J 1 base, leaving 12 bases between the germline ends. CDR1 is SGHRS, CDR2 YFSETQ, per germline.

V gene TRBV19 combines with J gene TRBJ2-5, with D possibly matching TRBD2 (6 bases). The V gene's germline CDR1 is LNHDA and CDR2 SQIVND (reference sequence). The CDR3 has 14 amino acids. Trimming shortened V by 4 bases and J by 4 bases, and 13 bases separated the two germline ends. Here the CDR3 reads CASSTTTEGETQYF. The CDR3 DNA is TGTGCCAGTAGTACCACAACGGAGGGAGAGACCCAGTACTTC.

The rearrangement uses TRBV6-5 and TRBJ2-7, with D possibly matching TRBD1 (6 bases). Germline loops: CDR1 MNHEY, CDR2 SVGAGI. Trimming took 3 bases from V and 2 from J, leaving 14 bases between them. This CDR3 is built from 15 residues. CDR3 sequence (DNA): TGTGCCAGCAGTTATGATCCTGACAGGCCCTACGAGCAGTACTTC. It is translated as CASSYDPDRPYEQYF.

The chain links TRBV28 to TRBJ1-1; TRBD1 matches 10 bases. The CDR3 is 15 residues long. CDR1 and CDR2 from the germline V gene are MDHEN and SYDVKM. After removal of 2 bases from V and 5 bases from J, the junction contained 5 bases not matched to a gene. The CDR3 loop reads CASSLPGQGGTEAFF. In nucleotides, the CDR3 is TGTGCCAGCAGTTTACCAGGACAGGGGGGGACTGAAGCTTTCTTT. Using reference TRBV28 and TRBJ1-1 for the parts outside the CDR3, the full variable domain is DVKVTQSSRYLVKRTGEKVFLECVQDMDHENMFWYRQDPGLGLRLIYFSYDVKMKEKGDIPEGYSVSREKKERFSLILESASTNQTSMYLCASSLPGQGGTEAFFGQGTRLTVV.

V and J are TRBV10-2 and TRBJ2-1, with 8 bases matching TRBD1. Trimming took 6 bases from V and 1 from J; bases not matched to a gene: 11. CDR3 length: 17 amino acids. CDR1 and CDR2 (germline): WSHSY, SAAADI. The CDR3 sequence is CASRSSGQAMSYNEQFF. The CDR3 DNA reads TGCGCCAGCAGAAGCTCGGGACAGGCGATGTCCTACAATGAGCAGTTCTTC.

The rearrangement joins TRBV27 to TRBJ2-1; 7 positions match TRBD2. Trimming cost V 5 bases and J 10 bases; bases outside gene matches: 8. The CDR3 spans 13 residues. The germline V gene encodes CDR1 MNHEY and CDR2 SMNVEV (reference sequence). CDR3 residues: CASSASGRKEQFF. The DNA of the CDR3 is TGTGCCAGCAGTGCTAGCGGAAGGAAGGAGCAGTTCTTC.

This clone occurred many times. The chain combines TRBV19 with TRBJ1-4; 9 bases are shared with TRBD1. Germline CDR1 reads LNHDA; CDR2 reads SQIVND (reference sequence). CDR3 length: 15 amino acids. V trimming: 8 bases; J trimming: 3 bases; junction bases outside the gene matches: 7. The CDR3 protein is CASGDRAAANEKLFF. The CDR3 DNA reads TGTGCCAGTGGGGACAGGGCGGCGGCTAATGAAAAACTGTTTTTT.

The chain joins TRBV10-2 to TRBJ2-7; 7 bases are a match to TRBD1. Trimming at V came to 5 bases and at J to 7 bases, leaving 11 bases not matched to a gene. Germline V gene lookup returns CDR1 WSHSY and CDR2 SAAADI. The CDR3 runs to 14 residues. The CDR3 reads CASSSKGQSGEQYF. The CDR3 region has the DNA TGCGCCAGCAGTTCGAAGGGACAGAGCGGAGAGCAGTACTTC.

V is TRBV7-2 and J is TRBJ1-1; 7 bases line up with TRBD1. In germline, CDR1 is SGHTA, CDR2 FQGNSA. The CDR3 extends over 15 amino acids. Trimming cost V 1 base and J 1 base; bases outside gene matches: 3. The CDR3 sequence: CASSLVHRGNTEAFF. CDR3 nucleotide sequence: TGTGCCAGCAGCTTAGTCCACAGGGGGAACACTGAAGCTTTCTTT.

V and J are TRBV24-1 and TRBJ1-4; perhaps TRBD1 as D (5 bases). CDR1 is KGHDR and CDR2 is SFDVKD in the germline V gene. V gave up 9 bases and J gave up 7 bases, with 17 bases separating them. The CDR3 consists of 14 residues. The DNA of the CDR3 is TGTGCCACCGTATCACAGGCTCGCCCTGAAAAACTGTTTTTT. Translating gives CATVSQARPEKLFF.